These 14 T cell receptor beta chains came from one sample sequenced in a study of regulatory T cells in long-lasting Graves disease. Building of the TCR beta libraries involved iRepertoire HTBI primers and Arm-PCR of CDR3 regions. TCRdb passed the multiplex PCR reads through MiXCR, listing each CDR3 protein once. The sample shows about 430,000 distinct CDR3 sequences, 21% of them seen only once. This sample's time point: persistent/refractory GD, antithyroid drugs over 5 years with positive TRAb. After RNA was extracted from PBMCs, the TCR library was made from it. This specimen was peripheral blood mononuclear cells (PBMCs), taken when the disease was refractory, from a patient treated with antithyroid drugs. Every receptor here comes from a female donor with Graves disease.

This clonotype showed up many times. V usage is TRBV27 and J usage is TRBJ2-2; D is possibly TRBD2 (5 bases). Per the germline V gene, CDR1 is MNHEY and CDR2 is SMNVEV (reference sequence). Trimming left V 5 bases short and J 4 bases short, with 11 bases between. There are 14 residues in the CDR3. This CDR3 reads CASSLITSTGELFF. The CDR3 bases are TGTGCCAGCAGTCTCATCACTAGCACCGGGGAGCTGTTTTTT.

This clonotype was found many times. The chain couples TRBV28 to TRBJ1-5; unclear D gene. Trimming took off 6 bases at V and 2 bases at J, with 14 bases between the two ends. The CDR3 consists of 15 residues. CDR1 MDHEN and CDR2 SYDVKM come from the germline V gene. CDR3 nucleotides: TGTGCCAGCAGCCCGGCCGGGCTCGGCAATCAGCCCCAGCATTTT. It translates to CASSPAGLGNQPQHF.

This clonotype was counted ten times or more. The rearrangement uses TRBV27 and TRBJ2-7; the D is unclear. CDR3 length: 17 residues. From germline, CDR1 is MNHEY and CDR2 SMNVEV (reference sequence). The V and J ends lost 4 bases and 2 bases respectively, with 21 bases between them. In nucleotides, the CDR3 is TGTGCCAGCAGTTCGACCCTATCTACTCTCTGGCCCTACGAGCAGTACTTC. Translated: CASSSTLSTLWPYEQYF.

This chain connects TRBV28 to TRBJ2-3, with D tentatively TRBD1 (5 bases). This CDR3 is 12 amino acids long. Trimming removed 6 bases at V and 10 bases at J, with 14 bases between. Germline assignment: CDR1 MDHEN and CDR2 SYDVKM. The CDR3 DNA is TGTGCCAGCAGCCAGGTGGGGCTTCCGCAGTATTTT. It codes for CASSQVGLPQYF.

This clonotype was recorded at least ten times. The chain carries TRBV28 and TRBJ2-5; a possible D gene is TRBD2 (5 bases). The CDR3 consists of 14 residues. The ends were cut back, 6 bases at V and 3 bases at J, with 14 bases in the middle. Germline V gene data show CDR1 as MDHEN and CDR2 as SYDVKM. In DNA form, the CDR3 reads TGTGCCAGCAGCCCCCCCTCGGGGAAAGAGACCCAGTACTTC. It yields the protein CASSPPSGKETQYF.

The chain links TRBV28 to TRBJ1-5, with a weak D call TRBD1 (5 bases). The CDR3 is 14 residues long. Deletions cut 6 bases from V and 5 bases from J, with 14 bases between. CDR1 and CDR2 from the germline V gene are MDHEN and SYDVKM. This CDR3 reads CASRGGGADQPQHF. CDR3 bases: TGTGCCAGCAGGGGTGGAGGGGCAGATCAGCCCCAGCATTTT.

This clonotype showed up just a few times. The chain combines TRBV5-6 with TRBJ2-5, with D possibly called TRBD1 or TRBD2 (6 bases each). Trimming removed 4 bases at V and 7 bases at J, with 11 bases between. CDR1 SGHDT and CDR2 YYEEEE come from the germline V gene. This CDR3 region has 12 residues. CDR3 protein: CASSEQGGTQYF. The CDR3, as DNA: TGTGCCAGCAGCGAACAGGGAGGGACCCAGTACTTC.

The chain uses TRBV27 and TRBJ2-2, with TRBD2 as a possible D gene (5 bases). Germline V gene data show CDR1 as MNHEY and CDR2 as SMNVEV (reference sequence). CDR3 size: 15 residues. V dropped 3 bases and J dropped 6 bases, with 14 bases sitting between them. The CDR3 is CASSFEGGFAGELFF. The CDR3, as DNA: TGTGCCAGCAGTTTTGAGGGTGGGTTTGCCGGGGAGCTGTTTTTT.

This clonotype was found a few times. The chain links TRBV9 to TRBJ1-1; D is undetermined. Germline CDR1 SGDLS, CDR2 YYNGEE. The CDR3 length is 13 residues. Trimming pared 2 bases from V and 2 bases from J, leaving 7 bases between. The CDR3 nucleotides read TGTGCCAGCAGCGTTCAGGACAACACTGAAGCTTTCTTT. The encoded protein is CASSVQDNTEAFF.

This clonotype was counted ten times or more. CDR3 nucleotide sequence: TGTGCCAGCAGCCCCGGACCGACTAGGGAGCAGTACTTC. This gives the protein CASSPGPTREQYF. The chain has TRBV28 and TRBJ2-7; TRBD2 is a possible D gene (6 bases). This CDR3 comprises 13 residues. The V gene lost 6 bases and the J gene lost 7 bases, with 16 bases spanning the gap. CDR1 is MDHEN, CDR2 SYDVKM, per germline.

This clonotype was observed a handful of times. The chain has TRBV5-5 and TRBJ2-7; a weak D match, TRBD2 (6 bases). V was trimmed by 0 bases and J by 6 bases, leaving 16 bases between them. CDR3 length equals 15 residues. The germline V gene encodes CDR1 SGHKS and CDR2 YYEKEE (reference sequence). The CDR3 region is CASSLVPGGSAEQYF. The CDR3 region has the DNA TGTGCCAGCAGCTTGGTCCCTGGGGGGTCAGCCGAGCAGTACTTC.

This clonotype was detected many times. The rearrangement uses TRBV12-3 or TRBV12-4 and TRBJ2-2, with TRBD2 as a possible D gene (5 bases). Trimming stripped 3 bases from V and 1 base from J, with 12 bases between. There are 16 residues in the CDR3. CDR3: CASSFSAEMNTGELFF. CDR3 DNA: TGTGCCAGCAGTTTCTCAGCGGAGATGAACACCGGGGAGCTGTTTTTT.

This clonotype came up many times. The chain has TRBV27 and TRBJ2-5; D is perhaps TRBD1 or TRBD2 (5 bases each). With 5 bases removed from V and 2 bases from J, the gap between germline ends came to 12 bases. The CDR3 length is 14 residues. Germline-derived CDR1 and CDR2 are MNHEY and SMNVEV (reference sequence). The CDR3 coding sequence is TGTGCCAGCAGTCCGGGGACCAAACAAGAGACCCAGTACTTC. Amino acid sequence: CASSPGTKQETQYF.

This clonotype came up many times. J is TRBJ1-5 and V is TRBV28, with unresolved D. Germline CDR1 reads MDHEN; CDR2 reads SYDVKM. The germline V and J ends were trimmed by 3 bases and 2 bases, with 8 bases remaining between them. The CDR3 runs to 14 residues. CDR3 nucleotide sequence: TGTGCCAGCAGTTTTGGTGAGGGCAATCAGCCCCAGCATTTT. It encodes CASSFGEGNQPQHF.